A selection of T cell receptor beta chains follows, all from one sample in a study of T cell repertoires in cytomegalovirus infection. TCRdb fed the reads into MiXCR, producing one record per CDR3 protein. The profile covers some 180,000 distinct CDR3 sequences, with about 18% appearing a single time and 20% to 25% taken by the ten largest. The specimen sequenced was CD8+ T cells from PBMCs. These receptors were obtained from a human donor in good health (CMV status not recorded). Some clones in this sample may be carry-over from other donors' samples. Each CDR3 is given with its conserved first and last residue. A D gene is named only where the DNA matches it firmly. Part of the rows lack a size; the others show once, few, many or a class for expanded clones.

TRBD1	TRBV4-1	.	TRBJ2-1	CASSQDLGTGYNEQFF	TGCGCCAGCAGCCAAGATCTGGGGACAGGGTACAATGAGCAGTTCTTC
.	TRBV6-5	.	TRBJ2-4	CASSYPRGSPRGYF	TGTGCCAGCAGTTACCCACGAGGGTCCCCTAGAGGGTACTTC
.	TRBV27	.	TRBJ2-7	CASEGGGPSYEQYF	TGTGCCAGTGAAGGGGGGGGCCCGTCCTACGAGCAGTACTTC
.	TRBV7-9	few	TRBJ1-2	CASSLLDYGYTF	TGTGCCAGCAGCTTATTAGACTATGGCTACACCTTC
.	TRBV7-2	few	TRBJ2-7	CASSLGLGSEQYF	TGTGCCAGCAGCTTAGGGCTGGGTTCCGAGCAGTACTTC
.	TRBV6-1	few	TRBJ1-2	CASSETPGSNYGYTF	TGTGCCAGCAGTGAGACTCCAGGGTCTAACTATGGCTACACCTTC
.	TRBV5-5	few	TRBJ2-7	CASSFQFTYEQYF	TGTGCCAGCAGCTTCCAATTTACCTACGAGCAGTACTTC
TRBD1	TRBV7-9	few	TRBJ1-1	CAFRTGGTTEAFF	TGTGCCTTCAGGACAGGGGGTACCACTGAAGCTTTCTTT
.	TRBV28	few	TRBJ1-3	CASSLWQGEIGNTIYF	TGTGCCAGCAGTTTATGGCAGGGAGAGATTGGAAACACCATATATTTT
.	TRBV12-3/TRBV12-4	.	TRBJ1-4	CASSVGATNEKLFF	TGTGCCAGCAGCGTGGGGGCGACTAATGAAAAACTGTTTTTT
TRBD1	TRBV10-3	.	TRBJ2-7	CAIRTGTGTYEQYF	TGTGCCATCAGAACCGGGACAGGGACCTACGAGCAGTACTTC
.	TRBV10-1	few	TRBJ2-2	CASSESITLQGQPGRTGELFF	TGCGCCAGCAGTGAGTCGATAACCCTCCAAGGACAGCCGGGTCGGACCGGGGAGCTGTTTTTT
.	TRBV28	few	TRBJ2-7	CASRSDIPHSYEQYF	TGTGCCAGCAGATCGGATATACCTCATTCCTACGAGCAGTACTTC
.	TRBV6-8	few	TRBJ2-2	CASSYEGLNTGELFF	TGTGCCAGCAGTTACGAGGGGCTGAACACCGGGGAGCTGTTTTTT
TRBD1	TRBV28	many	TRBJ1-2	CASSSIGQGAWGYTF	TGTGCCAGCAGTTCCATCGGACAGGGGGCGTGGGGCTACACCTTC
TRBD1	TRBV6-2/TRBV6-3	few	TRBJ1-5	CASSYGTGKEDQPQHF	TGTGCCAGCAGTTACGGGACAGGGAAAGAAGATCAGCCCCAGCATTTT
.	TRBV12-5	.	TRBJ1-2	CASGLATDLYGYTF	TGTGCTAGTGGTTTGGCCACCGACCTCTATGGCTACACCTTC
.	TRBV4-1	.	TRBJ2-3	CASSQGQGSEDTQYF	TGCGCCAGCAGCCAAGGCCAGGGGTCGGAAGATACGCAGTATTTT
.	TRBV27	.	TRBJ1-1	CASSFRVGNTEAFF	TGTGCCAGCAGTTTCAGGGTTGGGAACACTGAAGCTTTCTTT
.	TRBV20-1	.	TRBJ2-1	CSAPRHNEQFF	TGCAGTGCTCCCAGACACAATGAGCAGTTCTTC
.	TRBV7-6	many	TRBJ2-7	CASSRTLGGSYEQYF	TGTGCCAGCAGTCGCACTCTGGGGGGCTCCTACGAGCAGTACTTC
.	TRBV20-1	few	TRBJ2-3	CSARALGADTQYF	TGCAGTGCTAGAGCCCTGGGGGCAGATACGCAGTATTTT
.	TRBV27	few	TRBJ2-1	CASSLSDRYNEQFF	TGTGCCAGCAGTTTATCGGACAGATACAATGAGCAGTTCTTC
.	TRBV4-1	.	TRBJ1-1	CASSRLENTEAFF	TGCGCCAGCAGCCGACTAGAGAACACTGAAGCTTTCTTT
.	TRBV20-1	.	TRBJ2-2	CSAWTRNTGELFF	TGCAGTGCTTGGACACGCAACACCGGGGAGCTGTTTTTT
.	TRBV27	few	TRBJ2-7	CASSLAGQRGEQYF	TGTGCCAGCAGTTTAGCGGGACAAAGAGGCGAGCAGTACTTC
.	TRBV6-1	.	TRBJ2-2	CASRGPLGELFF	TGTGCCAGCAGAGGCCCCCTCGGGGAGCTGTTTTTT
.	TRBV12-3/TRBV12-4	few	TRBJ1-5	CASSSRTDSNQPQHF	TGTGCCAGCAGCTCTAGGACAGATAGCAATCAGCCCCAGCATTTT
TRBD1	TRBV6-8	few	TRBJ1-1	CASQRGLNTEAFF	TGTGCCAGCCAGAGGGGGCTGAACACTGAAGCTTTCTTT
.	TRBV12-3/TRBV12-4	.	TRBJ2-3	CASSLGHISTDTQYF	TGTGCCAGCAGTTTAGGGCACATTAGCACAGATACGCAGTATTTT
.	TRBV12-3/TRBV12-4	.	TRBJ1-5	CASSLRDTYQPQHF	TGTGCCAGCAGTCTCCGGGACACTTATCAGCCCCAGCATTTT
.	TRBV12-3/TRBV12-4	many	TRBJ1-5	CASAGRQVNQPQHF	TGTGCCAGCGCTGGGAGACAGGTGAATCAGCCCCAGCATTTT
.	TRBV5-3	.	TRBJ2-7	CASSHGAGRRRYEQYF	TGTGCCAGCAGCCATGGGGCGGGCCGGAGGAGGTACGAGCAGTACTTC
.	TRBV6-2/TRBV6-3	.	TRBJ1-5	CASNGGSQNQPQHF	TGTGCCAGCAACGGAGGCAGCCAAAATCAGCCCCAGCATTTT
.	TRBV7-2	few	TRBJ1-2	CASSAAGFNYGYTF	TGTGCCAGCAGCGCGGCCGGGTTTAACTATGGCTACACCTTC
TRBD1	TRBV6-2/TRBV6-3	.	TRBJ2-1	CASSYRVRGTGSNEQFF	TGTGCCAGCAGTTACAGGGTACGTGGGACAGGTTCAAATGAGCAGTTCTTC
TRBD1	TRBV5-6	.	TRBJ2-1	CASSNQRDSYNEQFF	TGTGCCAGCAGCAACCAACGGGACAGCTACAATGAGCAGTTCTTC
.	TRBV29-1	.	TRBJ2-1	CSVLINNEQFF	TGCAGCGTACTTATTAACAATGAGCAGTTCTTC
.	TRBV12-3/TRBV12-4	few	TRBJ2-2	CASSMGAGELFF	TGTGCCAGCTCGATGGGAGCCGGGGAGCTGTTTTTT
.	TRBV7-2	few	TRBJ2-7	CASSLDAARSYEQYF	TGTGCCAGCAGCTTAGACGCAGCCCGCTCCTACGAGCAGTACTTC
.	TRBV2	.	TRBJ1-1	CASSDTWGHTEAFF	TGTGCCAGCAGTGACACATGGGGCCACACTGAAGCTTTCTTT